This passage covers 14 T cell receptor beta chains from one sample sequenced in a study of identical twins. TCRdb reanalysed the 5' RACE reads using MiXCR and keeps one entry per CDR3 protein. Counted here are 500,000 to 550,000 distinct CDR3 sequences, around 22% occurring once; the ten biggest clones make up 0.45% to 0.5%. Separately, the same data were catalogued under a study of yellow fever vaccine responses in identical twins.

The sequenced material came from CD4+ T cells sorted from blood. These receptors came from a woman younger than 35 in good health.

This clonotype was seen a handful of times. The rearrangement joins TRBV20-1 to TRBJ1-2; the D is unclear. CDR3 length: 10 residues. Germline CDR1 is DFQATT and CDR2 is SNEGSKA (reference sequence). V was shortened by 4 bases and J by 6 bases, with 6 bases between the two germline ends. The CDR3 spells CSAIADGYTF. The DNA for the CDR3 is TGCAGTGCTATAGCGGATGGCTACACCTTC.

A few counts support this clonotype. For the CDR3, the DNA is TGTGCCAGCAGCTTAGGGGTTTACACCCCGACTAGCGGGGGGGCCTACAATGAGCAGTTCTTC. The encoded protein is CASSLGVYTPTSGGAYNEQFF. The chain recombines TRBV11-1 with TRBJ2-1; 14 nucleotides align to TRBD2. The CDR3 has 21 residues. CDR1 is SGHAT, CDR2 FQDESV, per germline (reference sequence). V dropped 1 base and J dropped 2; count of bases not matched to a gene: 13.

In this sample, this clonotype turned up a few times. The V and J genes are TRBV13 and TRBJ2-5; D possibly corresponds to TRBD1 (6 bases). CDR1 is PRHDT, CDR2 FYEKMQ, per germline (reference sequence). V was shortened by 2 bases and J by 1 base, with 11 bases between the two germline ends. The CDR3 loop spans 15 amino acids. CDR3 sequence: CASSLRGTAQETQYF. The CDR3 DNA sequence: TGTGCCAGCAGCTTAAGGGGGACGGCCCAAGAGACCCAGTACTTC.

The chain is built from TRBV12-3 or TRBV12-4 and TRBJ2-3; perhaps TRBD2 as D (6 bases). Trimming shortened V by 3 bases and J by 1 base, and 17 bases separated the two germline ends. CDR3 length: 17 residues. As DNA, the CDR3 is TGTGCCAGCAGTTTGTCCCCGGGAGTGGGACGCACAGATACGCAGTATTTT. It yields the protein CASSLSPGVGRTDTQYF.

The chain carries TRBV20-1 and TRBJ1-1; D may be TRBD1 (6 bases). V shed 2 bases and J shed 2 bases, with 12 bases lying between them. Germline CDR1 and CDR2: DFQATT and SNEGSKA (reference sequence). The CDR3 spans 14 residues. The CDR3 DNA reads TGCAGTGCTAGACCAGACAGGACAAACACTGAAGCTTTCTTT. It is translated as CSARPDRTNTEAFF.

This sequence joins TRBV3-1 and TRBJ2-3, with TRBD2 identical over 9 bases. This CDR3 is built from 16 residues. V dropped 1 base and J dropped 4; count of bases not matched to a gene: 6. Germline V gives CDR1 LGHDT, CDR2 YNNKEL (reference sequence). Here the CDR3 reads CASSQGNSGSADTQYF. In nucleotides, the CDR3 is TGTGCCAGCAGCCAAGGGAATAGCGGGAGCGCAGATACGCAGTATTTT.

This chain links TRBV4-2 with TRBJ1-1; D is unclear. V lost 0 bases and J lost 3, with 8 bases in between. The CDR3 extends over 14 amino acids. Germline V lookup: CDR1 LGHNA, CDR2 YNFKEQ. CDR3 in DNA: TGTGCCAGCAGCCAAGATCGTGAATACACTGAAGCTTTCTTT. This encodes CASSQDREYTEAFF.

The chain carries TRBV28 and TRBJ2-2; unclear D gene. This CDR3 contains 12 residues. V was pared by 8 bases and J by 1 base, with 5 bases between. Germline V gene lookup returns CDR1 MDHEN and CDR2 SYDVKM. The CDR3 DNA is TGTGCCAGCGGGATGAACACCGGGGAGCTGTTTTTT. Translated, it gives CASGMNTGELFF.

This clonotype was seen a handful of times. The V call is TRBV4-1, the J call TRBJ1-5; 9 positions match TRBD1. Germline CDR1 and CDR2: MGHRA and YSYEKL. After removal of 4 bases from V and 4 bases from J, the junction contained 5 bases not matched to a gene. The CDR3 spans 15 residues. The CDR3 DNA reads TGCGCCAGCAGCCCACAGGGGGCTTTAAATCAGCCCCAGCATTTT. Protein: CASSPQGALNQPQHF.

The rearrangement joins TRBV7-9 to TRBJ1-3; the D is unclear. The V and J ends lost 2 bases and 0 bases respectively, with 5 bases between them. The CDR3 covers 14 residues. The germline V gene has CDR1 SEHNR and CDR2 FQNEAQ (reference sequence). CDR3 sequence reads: CASSLMSSGNTIYF. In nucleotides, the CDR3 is TGTGCCAGCAGCTTAATGAGCTCTGGAAACACCATATATTTT.

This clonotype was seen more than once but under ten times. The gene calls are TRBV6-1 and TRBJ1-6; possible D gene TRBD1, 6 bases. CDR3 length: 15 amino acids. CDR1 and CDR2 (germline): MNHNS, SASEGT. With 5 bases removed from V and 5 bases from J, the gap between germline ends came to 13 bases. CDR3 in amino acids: CASSLRGTHNSPLHF. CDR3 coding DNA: TGTGCCAGCAGTCTCAGGGGCACACATAATTCACCCCTCCACTTT.

CDR3 nucleotides: TGTGCCAGCAGTTTAATTCCCGGGCCGACGGGTGAGCAGTTCTTC. Translating gives CASSLIPGPTGEQFF. The chain uses TRBV12-3 or TRBV12-4 and TRBJ2-1; no clear D gene. V was clipped by 2 bases and J by 9 bases, with 17 bases between them. There are 15 residues in the CDR3.

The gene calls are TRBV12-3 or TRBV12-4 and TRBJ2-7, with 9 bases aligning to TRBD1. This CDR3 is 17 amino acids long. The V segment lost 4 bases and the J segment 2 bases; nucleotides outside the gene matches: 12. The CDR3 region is CASSSTGRDRVTYEQYF. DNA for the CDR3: TGTGCCAGCAGTTCCACCGGCCGGGACAGGGTGACCTACGAGCAGTACTTC.

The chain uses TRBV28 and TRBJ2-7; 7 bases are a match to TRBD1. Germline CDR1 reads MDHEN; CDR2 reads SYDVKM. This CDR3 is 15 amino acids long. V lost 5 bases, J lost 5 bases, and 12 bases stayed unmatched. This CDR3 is CASSTPDRKVHEQYF. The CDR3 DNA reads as TGTGCCAGCAGTACCCCGGACAGGAAGGTCCACGAGCAGTACTTC.